This is a list of T cell receptor beta chains from one sample in a study of cytomegalovirus exposure and HLA in healthy donors. Sequencing was performed with immunoSEQ multiplex PCR; in TCRdb, only in-frame clones are kept and a portion is missing. This table has approximately 160,000 clones, around 83% appearing once. Sequencing was performed on PBMCs. These receptors all stem from a man aged 50 to 59 in good health and CMV-seropositive. CDR3s include the opening cysteine and the closing phenylalanine or tryptophan. Fields, in order: D gene, J gene, clone size, V gene, CDR3 DNA, CDR3 protein. A D gene is named only where the DNA matches it firmly. For some rows the clone size is stated as once, few or many, or as a class when expanded; others skip it.

. | TRBJ1-5 | . | TRBV28 | TGTGCCAGCAGTTTTGATGGGACGGGGGAATATGTGGGCAATCAGCCCCAGCATTTT | CASSFDGTGEYVGNQPQHF
. | TRBJ2-1 | . | TRBV28 | TGTGCCAGCAGAACCCCAGTGGAGGGGTCTCCCTACAATGAGCAGTTCTTC | CASRTPVEGSPYNEQFF
. | TRBJ2-7 | . | TRBV28 | TGTGCCAGCATCGGGCTGGAGGGGACCTACGAGCAGTACTTC | CASIGLEGTYEQYF
. | TRBJ2-5 | . | TRBV21-1 | TGTGCCAGCAGACAGGGGACCTTTACAGAGACCCAGTACTTC | CASRQGTFTETQYF
. | TRBJ2-3 | few | TRBV2 | TGTGCCAGCAGTGGGAGCAGATCTTCGGCAGATACGCAGTATTTT | CASSGSRSSADTQYF
TRBD1 | TRBJ1-1 | . | TRBV2 | TGTGCCAGCAGAGAGGACAGGGTCACTGAAGCTTTCTTT | CASREDRVTEAFF
TRBD1 | TRBJ1-1 | few | TRBV5-1 | TGCGCCAGCAGCCTCGGGACAGCTTACACTGAAGCTTTCTTT | CASSLGTAYTEAFF
. | TRBJ1-5 | . | TRBV28 | TGTGCCAGCAGTTTAAGGGGTTCTCAGCCCCAGCATTTT | CASSLRGSQPQHF
TRBD2 | TRBJ2-1 | . | TRBV5-1 | TGCGCCAGCTCCTATACTAGCGGGAGGAGCTCCTACAATGAGCAGTTCTTC | CASSYTSGRSSYNEQFF
. | TRBJ2-7 | . | TRBV10-1 | TGCGCCAGCAGTGAAAGTACACCTTCCTACGAGCAGTACTTC | CASSESTPSYEQYF